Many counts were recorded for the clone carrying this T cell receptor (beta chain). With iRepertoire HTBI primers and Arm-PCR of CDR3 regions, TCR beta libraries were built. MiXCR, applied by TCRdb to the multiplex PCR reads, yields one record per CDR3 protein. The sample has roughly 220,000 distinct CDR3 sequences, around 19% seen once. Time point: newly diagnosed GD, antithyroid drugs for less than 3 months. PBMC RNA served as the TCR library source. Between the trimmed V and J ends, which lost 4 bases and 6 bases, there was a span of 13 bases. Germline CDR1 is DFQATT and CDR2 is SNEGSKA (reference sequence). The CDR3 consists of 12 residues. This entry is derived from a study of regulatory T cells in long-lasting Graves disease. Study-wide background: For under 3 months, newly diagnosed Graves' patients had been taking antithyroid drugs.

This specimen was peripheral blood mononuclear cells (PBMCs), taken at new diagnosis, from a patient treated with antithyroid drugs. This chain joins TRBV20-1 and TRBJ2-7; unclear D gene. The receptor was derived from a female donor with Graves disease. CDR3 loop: CSANPSKGEQYF. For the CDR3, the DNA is TGCAGTGCTAACCCTTCGAAGGGCGAGCAGTACTTC.